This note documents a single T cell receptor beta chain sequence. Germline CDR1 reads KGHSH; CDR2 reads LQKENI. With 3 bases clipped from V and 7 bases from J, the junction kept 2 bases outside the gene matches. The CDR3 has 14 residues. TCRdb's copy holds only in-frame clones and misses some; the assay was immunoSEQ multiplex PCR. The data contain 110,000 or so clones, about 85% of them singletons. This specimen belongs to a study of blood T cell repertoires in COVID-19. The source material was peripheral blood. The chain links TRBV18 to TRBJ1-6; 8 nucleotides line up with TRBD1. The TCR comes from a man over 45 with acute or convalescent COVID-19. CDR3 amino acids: CASSPGTGNSPLHF. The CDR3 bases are TGTGCCAGCTCACCCGGGACAGGAAATTCACCCCTCCACTTT.